This T cell receptor (beta chain) comes out of a study of shared clonotypes between healthy human individuals. Looking at the study overall: There were three CD4 naive, three CD4 memory, two CD8 naive and one CD8 memory plates per donor.

Germline lookup yields CDR1 MNHEY and CDR2 SMNVEV (reference sequence). V shed 8 bases and J 4 bases; nucleotides not matched to a gene: 5. This CDR3 is built from 13 residues. The data were produced by immunoSEQ multiplex PCR, yet TCRdb's version contains in-frame clones alone and is incomplete. This sample yields around 600,000 clones, of which about 98% are seen a single time; more than 0.3% belongs to the top ten. It was CD45RO-negative cells, positively selected for CCR7, that made up naive CD8 cells, with terminally differentiated effector memory CD45RA+ cells excluded. The source is a man between 25 and 39 years old in good health. The source material was naive CD8+ T cells sorted from blood. This chain connects TRBV27 to TRBJ2-7, with 10 bases identical to TRBD2. This CDR3 reads CASSSGSYYEQYF. For the CDR3, the DNA is TGTGCCAGCTCTAGCGGGAGCTATTACGAGCAGTACTTC.